A single sample is the source of the 32 T cell receptor beta chains below, sequenced in a study of T cells after yellow fever vaccination. MiXCR, run by TCRdb on the 5' RACE reads, gives a single entry per CDR3 protein. The sample comprises over 45,000 distinct CDR3 sequences, approximately 6% of which are singletons, and 31% rests with the top ten. This sample comprised PBMCs, either bulk or a sorted T-cell subset (CD4+, CD8+, memory, or dextramer-sorted; not recorded which), obtained on the day of the yellow fever booster vaccination. The receptor set was obtained from a man younger than 30 who received the YFV17D yellow fever vaccine.

In the case of this clonotype: A much larger clone is a single base away; this may be a read error. The genes are TRBV12-3 or TRBV12-4 and TRBJ2-3; perhaps TRBD1 as D (5 bases). There are 13 residues in the CDR3. The DNA of the CDR3 is TGTGCCAGCAGTCGACAGAGCAGAGATACGCAGTATTTT. Encoded protein: CASSRQSRDTQYF.

This clonotype was seen ten or more times. The genes are TRBV27 and TRBJ2-4; D not resolved. The length of the CDR3 is 17 residues. Germline CDR1 and CDR2: MNHEY and SMNVEV (reference sequence). The V and J ends lost 2 bases and 2 bases respectively, with 16 bases between them. CDR3 DNA: TGTGCCAGCAGTTTAACCTGGGCAGTGTCAACCAAAAACATTCAGTACTTC. Residues: CASSLTWAVSTKNIQYF.

The sample holds many counts of this clonotype. The rearrangement uses TRBV7-9 and TRBJ2-1; D may be TRBD1 (5 bases). Germline assignment: CDR1 SEHNR and CDR2 FQNEAQ (reference sequence). Deletions cut 5 bases from V and 1 base from J, with 9 bases between. The CDR3 extends over 14 amino acids. The CDR3 DNA reads as TGTGCCAGCAGCAAGACAGAATCCTACAATGAGCAGTTCTTC. Its protein product is CASSKTESYNEQFF.

This clonotype was counted only a few times. The chain combines TRBV9 with TRBJ1-1; D possibly corresponds to TRBD1 (5 bases). Trimming shortened V by 4 bases and J by 10 bases, and 26 bases separated the two germline ends. CDR1 is SGDLS, CDR2 YYNGEE, per germline. The CDR3 sequence is 16 residues long. The DNA for the CDR3 is TGTGCCAGCAGCCAAAACCCCCAAGGGAGTGGGAGGGGAGCTTTCTTT. Translation gives CASSQNPQGSGRGAFF. Full variable domain (missing parts from reference TRBV9 and TRBJ1-1): DSGVTQTPKHLITATGQRVTLRCSPRSGDLSVYWYQQSLDQGLQFLIQYYNGEERAKGNILERFSAQQFPDLHSELNLSSLELGDSALYFCASSQNPQGSGRGAFFGQGTRLTVV.

This rearrangement joins TRBV29-1 to TRBJ1-1; TRBD1 agrees at 7 bases. The CDR3 consists of 14 residues. Germline CDR1 SQVTM, CDR2 ANQGSEA. V shed 7 bases and J 7 bases; nucleotides not matched to a gene: 15. The CDR3 is CSAAPTGAQSEAFF. CDR3 in DNA: TGCAGCGCCGCTCCTACAGGGGCCCAGAGTGAAGCTTTCTTT.

V gene TRBV4-3 combines with J gene TRBJ1-1; 9 positions match TRBD1. This CDR3 contains 15 residues. V lost 4 bases and J lost 1; bases outside the gene matches: 4. CDR1 LGHNA and CDR2 YSLEER come from the germline V gene. DNA of the CDR3: TGCGCCAGCAGCCCGGGACAGGGACGGAACACTGAAGCTTTCTTT. Protein product: CASSPGQGRNTEAFF.

This clonotype was recorded a few times. This chain connects TRBV4-3 to TRBJ1-5; D might be TRBD1 (6 bases). Germline CDR1 reads LGHNA; CDR2 reads YSLEER. The CDR3 spans 15 residues. Trimming removed 2 bases at V and 1 base at J, with 9 bases between. The CDR3 DNA reads TGCGCCAGCAGCCAATCAGGACAGAGCAATCAGCCCCAGCATTTT. Protein product: CASSQSGQSNQPQHF.

This clonotype was observed a few times. The genes are TRBV5-4 and TRBJ2-5, with D perhaps matching TRBD2 (6 bases). Germline CDR1 and CDR2: SGHNT and YYREEE (reference sequence). CDR3 length: 16 amino acids. The V gene lost 0 bases and the J gene lost 1 base, with 13 bases spanning the gap. The CDR3 DNA follows: TGTGCCAGCAGCTTGGTGGTGGCGGGACCCCAAGAGACCCAGTACTTC. This sequence encodes CASSLVVAGPQETQYF.

This clonotype was observed at least ten times. The genes are TRBV5-1 and TRBJ2-7; the D gene is possibly TRBD1 (6 bases). V lost 7 bases and J lost 1, with 18 bases in between. The CDR3 is made up of 15 amino acids. Germline CDR1 reads SGHRS; CDR2 reads YFSETQ. The CDR3 region has the DNA TGCGCCAGCTACAGGGCCTACACGACTTCCTACGAGCAGTACGTC. This codes for CASYRAYTTSYEQYV.

In this sample, this clonotype turned up a few times. The DNA for the CDR3 is TGTGCCAGCAGCGACCTCAATTGGGGACAGGCGTATTTT. Its translation is CASSDLNWGQAYF. The chain employs TRBV9 and TRBJ2-3; 8 bases map to TRBD1. This CDR3 contains 13 residues. Trimming at V came to 3 bases and at J to 14 bases, leaving 11 bases not matched to a gene. The germline CDR1 and CDR2 sequences are SGDLS and YYNGEE.

This chain links TRBV7-9 with TRBJ1-4; TRBD1 agrees at 7 bases. V was pared by 0 bases and J by 12 bases, with 10 bases of the junction left unmatched. The CDR3 has 15 residues. Per germline, CDR1 SEHNR and CDR2 FQNEAQ (reference sequence). CDR3 in DNA: TGTGCCAGCAGCTTAGCCGGGACAGCAGGGTCGGAACTGTTTTTT. Amino acids: CASSLAGTAGSELFF.

This clonotype was found a few times. The CDR3 nucleotides read TGTGCCAGCAGGCCTACCGGGAACGAGCAGTACTTC. Protein: CASRPTGNEQYF. This chain links TRBV6-2 or TRBV6-3 with TRBJ2-7; the D gene is possibly TRBD2 (5 bases). The CDR3 runs 12 residues. Germline values: CDR1 MNHEY, CDR2 SVGEGT. Trimming left V 6 bases short and J 5 bases short, with 11 bases between.

This clonotype was seen many times. The J gene is TRBJ1-1, the V gene TRBV27, with TRBD1 identical over 9 bases. Trimming at V came to 3 bases and at J to 0 bases, leaving 5 bases not matched to a gene. The CDR3 runs 16 residues. From germline, CDR1 is MNHEY and CDR2 SMNVEV (reference sequence). The CDR3 coding sequence is TGTGCCAGCAGTTTGACAGGGGGGACCATGAACACTGAAGCTTTCTTT. Translated: CASSLTGGTMNTEAFF.

V usage is TRBV7-8 and J usage is TRBJ1-2, with TRBD1 as a possible D gene (6 bases). CDR1 SGHVS and CDR2 FQNEAQ come from the germline V gene. The germline V and J ends were trimmed by 4 bases and 0 bases, with 12 bases remaining between them. The CDR3 is 15 amino acids. The CDR3 DNA reads as TGTGCCAGCAGCTCTCGGACAGTTACTAACTATGGCTACACCTTC. Encoded protein: CASSSRTVTNYGYTF.

This clonotype occurred many times. The rearrangement joins TRBV6-2 or TRBV6-3 to TRBJ2-1; D perhaps matches TRBD2 (7 bases). Trimming took off 4 bases at V and 5 bases at J, with 15 bases between the two ends. From germline, CDR1 is MNHEY and CDR2 SVGEGT. CDR3 length equals 15 residues. The CDR3 nucleotides are TGTGCCAGCAGTTCCTCGGGGGGCCCTCACAATGAGCAGTTCTTC. As protein: CASSSSGGPHNEQFF.

Written as DNA, the CDR3 is TGTGCCAGCAGCTTGACAGGGAGCAATCAGCCCCAGCATTTT. It translates to CASSLTGSNQPQHF. The J gene is TRBJ1-5, the V gene TRBV7-2; TRBD1 matches at 7 bases. This CDR3 is 14 amino acids long. Germline trimming cut 3 bases from V and 1 base from J; bases unmatched to any gene: 0. Germline values: CDR1 SGHTA, CDR2 FQGNSA. Using reference TRBV7-2 and TRBJ1-5 for the parts outside the CDR3, the full variable domain is GAGVSQSPSNKVTEKGKDVELRCDPISGHTALYWYRQSLGQGLEFLIYFQGNSAPDKSGLPSDRFSAERTGGSVSTLTIQRTQQEDSAVYLCASSLTGSNQPQHFGDGTRLSIL.

The CDR3 loop is CASSYEVNTEAFF. The CDR3 DNA reads as TGTGCCAGCAGTTACGAAGTGAACACTGAAGCTTTCTTT. The chain recombines TRBV6-2 or TRBV6-3 with TRBJ1-1, with no clear D. Germline V lookup: CDR1 MNHEY, CDR2 SVGEGT. The CDR3 loop spans 13 amino acids. The ends were cut back, 2 bases at V and 0 bases at J, with 4 bases in the middle.

The genes are TRBV2 and TRBJ1-6; the D gene is possibly TRBD1 (6 bases). The CDR3 has 12 amino acids. CDR1 is SNHLY, CDR2 FYNNEI, per germline. V shed 7 bases and J shed 14 bases, with 15 bases lying between them. CDR3 sequence (DNA): TGTGCCAGCATGGGGGACACTATAGCCCTCCACTTT. Its protein is CASMGDTIALHF.

The chain uses TRBV12-3 or TRBV12-4 and TRBJ1-2; D gene uncertain. Trimming removed 1 base at V and 7 bases at J, with 13 bases between. The CDR3 length is 14 residues. DNA for the CDR3: TGTGCCAGCAGTTTAGGAGGGAGGTACGGTGGCTACACCTTC. This gives the protein CASSLGGRYGGYTF.

This clonotype was seen a few times. The chain has TRBV5-4 and TRBJ2-1, with 7 nucleotides matching TRBD2. The junction had 1 base not matched to a gene; V was cut back by 4 bases and J by 0 bases. Germline V gene data show CDR1 as SGHNT and CDR2 as YYREEE (reference sequence). The CDR3 totals 14 residues. The CDR3 DNA reads as TGTGCCAGCAGCCGACTAGCCTCCTACAATGAGCAGTTCTTC. Translated: CASSRLASYNEQFF.

In its sample, this clonotype was seen many times. The chain is built from TRBV12-3 or TRBV12-4 and TRBJ1-5; TRBD1 aligns across 10 bases. This CDR3 contains 15 residues. After removal of 3 bases from V and 5 bases from J, the junction contained 4 bases not matched to a gene. CDR3 DNA: TGTGCCAGCAGTTTTTTTGGGACAGGGGATCAGCCCCAGCATTTT. Its protein product is CASSFFGTGDQPQHF.

The table lists this clonotype with a few counts. The chain has TRBV7-2 and TRBJ2-3; TRBD2 matches at 9 bases. V was clipped by 5 bases and J by 2 bases; unmatched bases: 5. This CDR3 comprises 15 residues. Per the germline V gene, CDR1 is SGHTA and CDR2 is FQGNSA. CDR3 loop: CASSLSSGVTDTQYF. The CDR3 nucleotides read TGTGCCAGCAGCCTATCTAGCGGGGTCACAGATACGCAGTATTTT.

In its sample, this clonotype was seen many times. This chain uses TRBV4-2 with TRBJ2-7; D is undetermined. Germline V gene sequence: CDR1 LGHNA, CDR2 YNFKEQ. V lost 2 bases and J lost 0, with 11 bases in between. The CDR3 length is 15 residues. The CDR3 reads CASSQTRRSSYEQYV. CDR3 sequence (DNA): TGTGCCAGCAGCCAAACGAGACGGAGCTCCTACGAGCAGTACGTC.

This clonotype came up many times. The CDR3 bases are TGTGCCAGCAGCCAAGGGACTAGCGGGGGTTTTACGTATTTT. This gives the protein CASSQGTSGGFTYF. This chain connects TRBV7-9 to TRBJ2-3; TRBD2 aligns across 14 bases. CDR1 and CDR2 from the germline V gene are SEHNR and FQNEAQ (reference sequence). V dropped 5 bases and J dropped 14; count of bases not matched to a gene: 9. CDR3 length: 14 residues.

Only a few counts were recorded for this clonotype. V is TRBV11-2 and J is TRBJ2-7; D is unresolved. The CDR3 consists of 12 residues. Trimming removed 1 base at V and 3 bases at J, with 4 bases between. Germline CDR1 SGHAT, CDR2 FQNNGV. This chain's CDR3 is CASSLVGYEQYV. CDR3 DNA: TGTGCCAGCAGCTTAGTAGGCTACGAGCAGTACGTC.

This clonotype was detected ten times or more. The V call is TRBV6-6, the J call TRBJ2-5; D may be TRBD2 (5 bases). Per the germline V gene, CDR1 is MNHNY and CDR2 is SVGAGI (reference sequence). Trimming took 2 bases from V and 4 from J, leaving 11 bases between them. CDR3 length equals 14 residues. The CDR3 DNA sequence: TGTGCCAGCAGTTACCTCGGGATGGCAGAGACCCAGTACTTC. It specifies CASSYLGMAETQYF.

This clonotype was found once. The chain is built from TRBV5-1 and TRBJ1-1; 8 bases are a match to TRBD1. Germline values: CDR1 SGHRS, CDR2 YFSETQ. With 7 bases clipped from V and 5 bases from J, the junction kept 10 bases outside the gene matches. CDR3 length: 14 amino acids. CDR3 DNA sequence: TGCGCCAGCCAGGGGGCAGGGGTATATACTGAAGCTTTCTTT. It is translated as CASQGAGVYTEAFF.

This clonotype was detected ten times or more. The chain employs TRBV29-1 and TRBJ2-1; 11 nucleotides line up with TRBD1. The V segment lost 7 bases and the J segment 7 bases; nucleotides outside the gene matches: 9. In germline, CDR1 is SQVTM, CDR2 ANQGSEA. The CDR3 is 14 amino acids. The CDR3 DNA reads as TGCAGCGCCCGGGACAGGGGGAGGCCAAATGAGCAGTTCTTC. Translating it yields CSARDRGRPNEQFF.

This clonotype was found many times. The chain recombines TRBV11-2 with TRBJ1-6; 9 positions agree with TRBD1. The germline V gene encodes CDR1 SGHAT and CDR2 FQNNGV. J was trimmed by 9 bases and V by 1 base; bases with no gene match: 4. The CDR3 spans 15 residues. CDR3: CASSLGGQGVSPLHF. DNA for the CDR3: TGTGCCAGCAGCTTAGGGGGACAGGGTGTTTCACCCCTCCACTTT.

The genes are TRBV25-1 and TRBJ1-1; 7 bases align to TRBD1. The CDR3 sequence is 14 residues long. J lost 1 base, V lost 5 bases, and 4 bases had no gene match. CDR1 is MGHDK and CDR2 is SYGVNS in the germline V gene. This CDR3 reads CASSIGGTNTEAFF. The DNA for the CDR3 is TGTGCCAGCAGTATAGGGGGCACGAACACTGAAGCTTTCTTT.

V and J are TRBV4-1 and TRBJ2-5, with 9 bases lining up with TRBD2. The CDR3 totals 14 residues. After removal of 1 base from V and 3 bases from J, the junction contained 0 bases not matched to a gene. CDR1 is MGHRA, CDR2 YSYEKL, per germline. In DNA, the CDR3 is TGCGCCAGCAGCCAAGTAGCGGGGGAAGAGACCCAGTACTTC. Translated: CASSQVAGEETQYF.

Ten or more counts support this clonotype. The V call is TRBV7-9, the J call TRBJ2-7, with no clear D. Germline V CDR1 and CDR2: SEHNR, FQNEAQ (reference sequence). V lost 1 base and J 5 bases, leaving 12 bases between the germline ends. The CDR3 totals 14 residues. This CDR3 reads CASSLDGFPHEQYV. The CDR3, as DNA: TGTGCCAGCAGCTTAGACGGGTTCCCTCACGAGCAGTACGTC.